The T cell receptor beta chain described here comes from a study of regulatory T cells (dated by TCRdb to the late 2010s). Turning to the overall study: T-cell receptor beta repertoires of sorted regulatory, conventional CD4+ and CD8+ T cells were compared between CD3G-deficient patients and healthy controls. General study outcomes and caveats: Hydrophobic residues at CDR3 positions 6 and 7 were enriched in conventional CD4+ T cells from CD3G-deficient patients, which suggests more self-reactive specificities. Patient repertoires showed restricted unique TRB V-J pairs and skewed V and J gene usage, most marked in regulatory T cells.

The trim is 9 bases for V and 6 bases for J, with a gap of 14 bases between the germline ends. The CDR3 runs 12 amino acids, cysteine and phenylalanine included. Kept here is only the CDR3 DNA, which spans 36 bases and is read in frame from base 1. The germline V gene specifies SGHVS as CDR1 and FQNEAQ as CDR2. With respect to this clone: The specificity of this receptor is unknown. Base-call qualities are not available, and no considerably larger clone is one nucleotide away.

For the multiplex PCR, 52 forward TRBV primers and 13 reverse TRBJ primers were used, and amplification bias was corrected with both assay-based and computational methods. Rearranged TRB loci were amplified from genomic DNA by multiplex PCR within the immunoSEQ assay. TRB amplicons were sequenced on an Illumina HiSeq platform. The study's processing was this. Raw sequences were error-filtered and aligned to reference gene sequences by custom algorithms and were subsequently analyzed with the immunoSEQ online tools. Productive and nonproductive TRB rearrangement frequencies were evaluated among both unique and total sequences. Assessment of potential self-reactivity relied on the hydrophobicity of positions 6 and 7 in the TRB CDR3, along with their amino acid composition. Prism software was used to run t tests, Mann-Whitney tests or two-way ANOVA for comparisons between groups. In its TCRdb copy, this immuneACCESS table keeps in-frame sequences only and misses some clones. Where compared with another copy, unresolved V genes explain less than half of these, and the others have no known cause. That table furnishes V, J and clone size, whereas the DNA furnished D and trimming. In all, the sample holds some 29,000 clones, and approximately 90% of those were seen once. The top ten constitute around 1.5% of the sample.

Every CD3G-deficient patient showed evidence of autoimmunity, and the autoimmunity was more severe in two of the patients. At the time of testing, the patients were between 2 and 39 years old, and their CD4+ and CD8+ T cells had reduced naive proportions and increased memory proportions. CD4+ cells were FACS-sorted into CD25-high CD127-low regulatory T cells and CD25-low CD127-high conventional CD4+ T cells. The patient group comprised several individuals with CD3G deficiency. Patient samples and clinical data were obtained from an international physician network spanning the United States, Europe and Asia. Peripheral blood mononuclear cells were isolated by Ficoll density separation.

The sequencing sample was made of conventional CD4+ T cells sorted from blood. The chain uses TRBV7-8 and TRBJ1-2, with the identity of the D gene unclear. The receptor was derived from a person between 18 and 30 years old with CD3G deficiency. The DNA is as follows: TGTGCCAGTTTGACCGACGCAGATGGCTACACCTTC. It translates as CASLTDADGYTF.